Listed below are T cell receptor beta chains from one sample, sequenced in a study of CD8 T cells in Susac syndrome. TCRdb reprocessed the immunoSEQ multiplex PCR reads with MiXCR, giving one entry per CDR3 protein. The sample gives under 200,000 distinct CDR3 sequences, over 75% of which show up once; about 0.09% is in the top ten. Sequencing used CD4+ T cells from PBMCs. Every receptor here comes from a human donor with Susac syndrome. Each CDR3 is given with its conserved first and last residue. The D gene is left open where the match is weak. Clone size is stated in some rows and not others, as once, few, many or a class when expanded.

NA	TRBV2	NA	TRBJ1-1	TGTGCCAGCAGTGAAACTTCTTTGAAAGCTTTCTTT	CASSETSLKAFF
NA	TRBV6-1	NA	TRBJ1-1	TGTGCCAGCAGTGTTTACTTCGGGAACACTGAAGCTTTCTTT	CASSVYFGNTEAFF
NA	TRBV9	NA	TRBJ2-6	TGTGCCAGCAGCGATACAGGGCTGATCTCTGCCAGCAGCAACGTCCTGACTTTC	CASSDTGLISASSNVLTF
once	TRBV20-1	NA	TRBJ2-7	TGCAGTTCACTCGGGGCCGGTCGCTACGAGCAGTACTTC	CSSLGAGRYEQYF
NA	TRBV3-1	NA	TRBJ2-3	TGTGCCAGCAGGTTAGCCCCTAGCACAGATACGCAGTATTTT	CASRLAPSTDTQYF
NA	TRBV12-3/TRBV12-4	NA	TRBJ1-1	TGTGCCAGCAGTTCCCCGGTAGGTGAAGCTTTCTTT	CASSSPVGEAFF
NA	TRBV9	TRBD2	TRBJ2-4	TGTGCCAGCAGCGTGGGGGAGGGCATTCAGTACTTC	CASSVGEGIQYF
NA	TRBV20-1	NA	TRBJ2-7	TGCAGTGCTTCACAAGACAGGGAGCAGTACTTC	CSASQDREQYF
NA	TRBV5-4	NA	TRBJ2-3	TGTGCCAGCAGCTTGTCCTTTCTAGATACGCAGTATTTT	CASSLSFLDTQYF
NA	TRBV12-3/TRBV12-4	NA	TRBJ2-3	TGTGCCAGCAGTTTCAAGCGGCGCACAGATACGCAGTATTTT	CASSFKRRTDTQYF
NA	TRBV20-1	NA	TRBJ2-3	TGCAGTGCTAGATTCCATACGCAGTATTTT	CSARFHTQYF
NA	TRBV5-1	NA	TRBJ2-1	TGCGCCAGCAGCCAACAGGGACCCTACAATGAGCAGTTCTTC	CASSQQGPYNEQFF
NA	TRBV20-1	NA	TRBJ1-5	TGCAGTGCTAGAGGGTCTCATAGCAATCAGCCCCAGCATTTT	CSARGSHSNQPQHF
NA	TRBV20-1	NA	TRBJ1-2	TGCAGTGCGTGGGGGGAGGGGACTAACTATGGCTACACCTTC	CSAWGEGTNYGYTF
once	TRBV20-1	NA	TRBJ1-5	TGCAGTGCTGGTGGGGGAGGGTCGGGCAATCAGCCCCAGCATTTT	CSAGGGGSGNQPQHF
NA	TRBV28	NA	TRBJ2-1	TGTGCCAGCAGTAATAGTTTTAGGCAGTTCTTC	CASSNSFRQFF
NA	TRBV5-1	NA	TRBJ2-7	TGCGCCAGCAGCTTGACGGGGAGGAGCTCCTACGAGCAGTACTTC	CASSLTGRSSYEQYF
NA	TRBV20-1	NA	TRBJ1-5	TGCAGTGCTAGAAGGTCCCATCAGCCCCAGCATTTT	CSARRSHQPQHF
NA	TRBV12-3/TRBV12-4	NA	TRBJ1-1	TGTGCCAGCAGCCCCGGGGATTGGACGAACACTGAAGCTTTCTTT	CASSPGDWTNTEAFF